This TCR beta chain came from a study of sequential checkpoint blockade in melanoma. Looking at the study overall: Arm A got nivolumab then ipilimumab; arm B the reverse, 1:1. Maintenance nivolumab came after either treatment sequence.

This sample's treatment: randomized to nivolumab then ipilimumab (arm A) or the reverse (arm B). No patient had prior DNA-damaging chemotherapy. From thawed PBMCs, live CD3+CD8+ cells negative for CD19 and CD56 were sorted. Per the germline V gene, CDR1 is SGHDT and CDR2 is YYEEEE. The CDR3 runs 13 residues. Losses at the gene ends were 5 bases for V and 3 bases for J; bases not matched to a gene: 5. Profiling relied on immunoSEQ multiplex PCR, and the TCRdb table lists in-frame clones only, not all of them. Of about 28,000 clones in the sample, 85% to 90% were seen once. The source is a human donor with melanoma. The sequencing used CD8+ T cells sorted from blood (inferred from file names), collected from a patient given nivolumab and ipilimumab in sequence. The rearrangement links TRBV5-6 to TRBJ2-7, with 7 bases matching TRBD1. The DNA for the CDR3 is TGTGCCAGCAGGTACGGGACAGACTACGAGCAGTACGTC. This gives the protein CASRYGTDYEQYV.